A single sample is the source of the 20 T cell receptor beta chains below, sequenced in a study of cytomegalovirus exposure and HLA in healthy donors. Primers included in the PCR were 60 Vbeta and 13 Jbeta primers. TCRdb keeps only in-frame clones here, not all; method: immunoSEQ multiplex PCR. The sample consists of over 150,000 clones, roughly 80% of them appearing once. The sequenced sample was PBMCs. The receptors come from a male donor in good health and CMV-seropositive.

This clone was recorded once. The V call is TRBV6-6, the J call TRBJ2-2, with D maybe TRBD2 (7 bases). In germline, CDR1 is MNHNY, CDR2 SVGAGI (reference sequence). CDR3 length: 14 residues. Trimming took 2 bases from V and 7 from J, leaving 11 bases between them. CDR3 coding DNA: TGTGCCAGCAGTTACCCAGGGGAGGGCGGGGAGCTGTTTTTT. This encodes CASSYPGEGGELFF.

This clone has a handful of counts. The chain employs TRBV5-6 and TRBJ2-2; 9 bases agree with TRBD1. The CDR3 runs to 16 residues. Germline V CDR1 and CDR2: SGHDT, YYEEEE. Losses at the gene ends were 3 bases for V and 4 bases for J; bases not matched to a gene: 7. The CDR3: CASSSWTGVITGELFF. The CDR3 DNA reads as TGTGCCAGCAGCTCGTGGACAGGGGTCATCACCGGGGAGCTGTTTTTT.

V gene TRBV29-1 combines with J gene TRBJ1-1; no clear D gene. Trimming cost V 5 bases and J 10 bases, with 11 bases left between them. The V gene's germline CDR1 is SQVTM and CDR2 ANQGSEA. The CDR3 sequence is 10 residues long. The CDR3 region is CSVLPGGAFF. CDR3 coding DNA: TGCAGCGTTCTGCCCGGAGGAGCTTTCTTT.

V gene TRBV4-3 combines with J gene TRBJ2-3; TRBD2 matches 9 bases. Per the germline V gene, CDR1 is LGHNA and CDR2 is YSLEER. V was pared by 1 base and J by 4 bases, with 12 bases of the junction left unmatched. The CDR3 is 18 residues long. CDR3 protein: CASSQVLAGDGGSDTQYF. The DNA for the CDR3 is TGCGCCAGCAGCCAAGTTTTAGCGGGAGACGGAGGGTCAGATACGCAGTATTTT.

V is TRBV19 and J is TRBJ2-6; 8 positions match TRBD1. Per the germline V gene, CDR1 is LNHDA and CDR2 is SQIVND (reference sequence). CDR3 length equals 18 residues. Unmatched junction bases numbered 9, after V lost 5 bases and J lost 0 bases. Here the CDR3 reads CASSLKTGASSGANVLTF. CDR3 in DNA: TGTGCCAGTAGTTTGAAGACAGGGGCTAGCTCTGGGGCCAACGTCCTGACTTTC. Based on the CDR3 plus reference TRBV19 and TRBJ2-6, the full variable domain is DGGITQSPKYLFRKEGQNVTLSCEQNLNHDAMYWYRQDPGQGLRLIYYSQIVNDFQKGDIAEGYSVSREKKESFPLTVTSAQKNPTAFYLCASSLKTGASSGANVLTFGAGSRLTVL.

J is TRBJ2-4 and V is TRBV7-2; the match to TRBD1 covers 7 bases. V shed 1 base, J shed 2 bases, and the junction held 5 bases outside the gene matches. The CDR3 extends over 16 amino acids. Germline V gene sequence: CDR1 SGHTA, CDR2 FQGNSA. The DNA for the CDR3 is TGTGCCAGCAGCTTAGGCCCAGGGGGTACCAAAAACATTCAGTACTTC. Translation: CASSLGPGGTKNIQYF. The variable domain in full, with the rest retrieved from reference TRBV7-2 and TRBJ2-4, is GAGVSQSPSNKVTEKGKDVELRCDPISGHTALYWYRQSLGQGLEFLIYFQGNSAPDKSGLPSDRFSAERTGGSVSTLTIQRTQQEDSAVYLCASSLGPGGTKNIQYFGAGTRLSVL.

The V call is TRBV7-2, the J call TRBJ2-7; 13 bases align to TRBD2. This CDR3 comprises 15 residues. Germline lookup yields CDR1 SGHTA and CDR2 FQGNSA. After removal of 1 base from V and 7 bases from J, the junction contained 4 bases not matched to a gene. CDR3 bases: TGTGCCAGCAGCTTAGGACTAGCGGGGGGAGGAGAGCAGTACTTC. It encodes CASSLGLAGGGEQYF.

The gene calls are TRBV11-2 and TRBJ1-1; the match to TRBD1 covers 7 bases. J gave up 0 bases and V 7 bases, and 8 bases lay outside the gene matches. There are 15 residues in the CDR3. Germline V gene sequence: CDR1 SGHAT, CDR2 FQNNGV. CDR3 amino acids: CASTLTGALNTEAFF. The CDR3, as DNA: TGTGCCAGCACATTAACAGGGGCCCTGAACACTGAAGCTTTCTTT.

This clone was counted only a few times. The DNA for the CDR3 is TGTGCCAGCAGCTTAGATATCTTCAGGGGCAATGGCTACACCTTC. Its translation: CASSLDIFRGNGYTF. The chain links TRBV7-2 to TRBJ1-2; perhaps TRBD1 as D (6 bases). Germline V gene sequence: CDR1 SGHTA, CDR2 FQGNSA. Trimming shortened V by 1 base and J by 6 bases, and 15 bases separated the two germline ends. The CDR3 runs 15 residues.

The chain uses TRBV27 and TRBJ2-5, with TRBD1 identical over 7 bases. CDR1 and CDR2 (germline): MNHEY, SMNVEV (reference sequence). CDR3 length: 15 residues. The V segment lost 1 base and the J segment 5 bases; nucleotides outside the gene matches: 7. The CDR3 bases are TGTGCCAGCAGTTTATACGTGACAGGGAAGGAGACCCAGTACTTC. Protein sequence: CASSLYVTGKETQYF.

V gene TRBV6-6 combines with J gene TRBJ1-1; 7 bases match TRBD1. Germline V gives CDR1 MNHNY, CDR2 SVGAGI (reference sequence). With 5 bases clipped from V and 4 bases from J, the junction kept 7 bases outside the gene matches. This CDR3 has 14 residues. The CDR3 sequence is CASSNNNRGTEAFF. DNA for the CDR3: TGTGCCAGCAGTAACAACAACAGGGGCACTGAAGCTTTCTTT.

The rearrangement links TRBV6-5 to TRBJ1-2, with D perhaps matching TRBD1 (6 bases). The germline gives CDR1 MNHEY, CDR2 SVGAGI. This CDR3 has 13 residues. V was cut by 0 bases and J by 8 bases, with 10 bases left in between. The CDR3 protein is CASSYSGAEGYTF. CDR3 DNA: TGTGCCAGCAGTTACTCGGGGGCAGAAGGCTACACCTTC.

V gene TRBV27 combines with J gene TRBJ1-2; D is perhaps TRBD1 (6 bases). V was trimmed by 3 bases and J by 8 bases, leaving 13 bases between them. This CDR3 comprises 13 residues. Germline V CDR1 and CDR2: MNHEY, SMNVEV (reference sequence). CDR3 in DNA: TGTGCCAGCAGTTTCGCAGGGGTATTGGGCTACACCTTC. Its translation is CASSFAGVLGYTF.

V gene TRBV28 combines with J gene TRBJ1-1, with D maybe TRBD1 (5 bases). The length of the CDR3 is 15 residues. Germline CDR1 MDHEN, CDR2 SYDVKM. V was trimmed by 2 bases and J by 5 bases, leaving 15 bases between them. CDR3 sequence reads: CASSLMWGDLTEAFF. The DNA of the CDR3 is TGTGCCAGCAGTTTAATGTGGGGCGACTTGACTGAAGCTTTCTTT.

In the case of this clone: Mismatch with germline at one junction end may stem from a read error. The chain couples TRBV6-5 to TRBJ2-6, with D possibly matching TRBD1 (5 bases). The CDR3 extends over 15 amino acids. Germline CDR1 and CDR2: MNHEY and SVGAGI. CDR3 region: CASSYSRSGANGLTF. Written as DNA, the CDR3 is TGTGCCAGCAGTTACAGCAGATCTGGGGCCAACGGCCTGACTTTC.

This clone was recorded a few times. The chain links TRBV14 to TRBJ2-2; D remains ambiguous. The CDR3 is 13 residues long. CDR1 and CDR2 from the germline V gene are SGHDN and FVKESK. V lost 0 bases to trimming and J lost 10 bases, with 9 bases between them. The CDR3 DNA reads as TGTGCCAGCAGCCAAGAACAAACGAAGGAGCTGTTTTTT. This sequence encodes CASSQEQTKELFF. Full variable domain (missing parts from reference TRBV14 and TRBJ2-2): EAGVTQFPSHSVIEKGQTVTLRCDPISGHDNLYWYRRVMGKEIKFLLHFVKESKQDESGMPNNRFLAERTGGTYSTLKVQPAELEDSGVYFCASSQEQTKELFFGEGSRLTVL.

This clone came up a few times. The V and J genes are TRBV9 and TRBJ2-3, with TRBD2 matching over 9 bases. Losses at the gene ends were 0 bases for V and 2 bases for J; bases not matched to a gene: 4. CDR1 and CDR2 from the germline V gene are SGDLS and YYNGEE. This CDR3 is 16 amino acids long. CDR3 sequence (DNA): TGTGCCAGCAGCGTAGAGGCGGGGGGGTACACAGATACGCAGTATTTT. The encoded protein is CASSVEAGGYTDTQYF.

V gene TRBV28 combines with J gene TRBJ2-7; 10 nucleotides match TRBD2. V gave up 6 bases and J gave up 12 bases; unmatched junction bases: 8. The CDR3 consists of 12 residues. Per the germline V gene, CDR1 is MDHEN and CDR2 is SYDVKM. The CDR3 DNA sequence: TGTGCCAGCAGGGGAGCGGGAGGGACTCGGTACTTC. It specifies CASRGAGGTRYF.

J is TRBJ1-4 and V is TRBV7-2; D gene unclear. V was cut by 3 bases and J by 5 bases, with 10 bases left in between. This CDR3 spans 14 amino acids. Germline V gives CDR1 SGHTA, CDR2 FQGNSA. This chain's CDR3 is CASSFSGYNEKLFF. Written as DNA, the CDR3 is TGTGCCAGCAGCTTTTCGGGGTACAATGAAAAACTGTTTTTT. The whole variable domain, filled in from reference TRBV7-2 and TRBJ1-4, reads GAGVSQSPSNKVTEKGKDVELRCDPISGHTALYWYRQSLGQGLEFLIYFQGNSAPDKSGLPSDRFSAERTGGSVSTLTIQRTQQEDSAVYLCASSFSGYNEKLFFGSGTQLSVL.

The rearrangement links TRBV7-2 to TRBJ1-6; no reliable D call. Germline loops: CDR1 SGHTA, CDR2 FQGNSA. Trimming cost V 2 bases and J 3 bases, with 5 bases left between them. This CDR3 has 14 residues. The chain's CDR3 is CASSLTGYNSPLHF. The CDR3, as DNA: TGTGCCAGCAGCTTAACGGGCTATAATTCACCCCTCCACTTT.